This T cell receptor (beta chain) was captured in a study of OX40 agonist ivuxolimab in advanced cancers. Study-wide context: Patients received intravenous ivuxolimab every 2 weeks at 0.01 to 10 mg/kg.

Germline V gives CDR1 SGHTA, CDR2 FQGNSA. V was shortened by 4 bases and J by 1 base, with 10 bases between the two germline ends. The CDR3 length is 15 residues. Sequenced by immunoSEQ multiplex PCR; TCRdb stores in-frame clones only, minus some. The sample holds 70,000 to 85,000 clones, just over 85% seen once. This receptor was identified in an adult with an advanced solid tumor such as melanoma, head and neck, liver or kidney cancer. The sequencing here drew on CD4+ or CD8+ T cells sorted from blood, taken in a trial of the OX40 agonist ivuxolimab. The genes are TRBV7-2 and TRBJ2-2, with a weak D call TRBD1 (6 bases). The CDR3 nucleotides are TGTGCCAGCAGCTCTAGGACAGTGAACACCGGGGAGCTGTTTTTT. Its translation is CASSSRTVNTGELFF.